Below are 21 T cell receptor beta chains sequenced from a single sample in a study of control samples from healthy donors and cancer patients. Method: immunoSEQ multiplex PCR; TCRdb's copy keeps in-frame clones and lacks some. The sample lists 95,000 to 150,000 clones, more than 75% occurring once. Sequencing was performed on blood. These receptors came from a middle-aged man in good health.

The gene calls are TRBV5-8 and TRBJ1-2; D gene uncertain. The CDR3 covers 14 residues. Germline-derived CDR1 and CDR2 are SGHTS and YDEGEE. V lost 1 base and J 4 bases, leaving 11 bases between the germline ends. Here the CDR3 DNA reads TGTGCCAGCAGCTTGTCCCAAGGGCCCTATGGCTACACCTTC. Protein sequence: CASSLSQGPYGYTF.

This rearrangement joins TRBV7-9 to TRBJ1-1; D is unresolved. CDR3 length: 18 amino acids. Trimming pared 2 bases from V and 1 base from J, leaving 20 bases between. The germline V gene has CDR1 SEHNR and CDR2 FQNEAQ (reference sequence). The CDR3 protein is CASSLPERSKARNTEAFF. The DNA for the CDR3 is TGTGCCAGCAGCTTACCCGAAAGGTCCAAGGCTCGGAACACTGAAGCTTTCTTT. The whole variable domain, remainder taken from reference TRBV7-9 and TRBJ1-1, is DTGVSQNPRHKITKRGQNVTFRCDPISEHNRLYWYRQTLGQGPEFLTYFQNEAQLEKSRLLSDRFSAERPKGSFSTLEIQRTEQGDSAMYLCASSLPERSKARNTEAFFGQGTRLTVV.

The chain joins TRBV10-1 to TRBJ2-7; D gene uncertain. This CDR3 comprises 12 residues. Per germline, CDR1 WNHNN and CDR2 SYGVQD (reference sequence). V was clipped by 6 bases and J by 4 bases, with 10 bases between them. The CDR3 loop is CASSPGRYEQYF. Here the CDR3 DNA reads TGCGCCAGCAGCCCTGGAAGATACGAGCAGTACTTC.

The J gene is TRBJ1-2, the V gene TRBV7-9, with 9 bases matching TRBD1. The CDR3 is 15 amino acids. Losses at the gene ends were 5 bases for V and 7 bases for J; bases not matched to a gene: 11. The germline V gene has CDR1 SEHNR and CDR2 FQNEAQ (reference sequence). The CDR3 DNA follows: TGTGCCAGCAGCCTCGGGACAGGGTTATTGGGTGGCTACACCTTC. Protein sequence: CASSLGTGLLGGYTF.

In nucleotides, the CDR3 is TGTGCCACCCTCGGGGGGCACAATGAGCAGTTCTTC. Its translation: CATLGGHNEQFF. The gene calls are TRBV19 and TRBJ2-1; TRBD2 is a possible D gene (7 bases). With 10 bases removed from V and 5 bases from J, the gap between germline ends came to 12 bases. Germline loops: CDR1 LNHDA, CDR2 SQIVND (reference sequence). The CDR3 runs 12 residues.

The chain uses TRBV7-2 and TRBJ2-7; 9 nucleotides line up with TRBD1. The CDR3 loop spans 14 amino acids. CDR1 and CDR2 (germline): SGHTA, FQGNSA. Trimming took 5 bases from V and 4 from J; bases not matched to a gene: 6. In DNA form, the CDR3 reads TGTGCCAGCAGCACGCGGACAGGGGTGTACGAGCAGTACTTC. As protein: CASSTRTGVYEQYF.

This rearrangement joins TRBV12-3 or TRBV12-4 to TRBJ1-2; a possible D gene is TRBD1 (5 bases). Trimming shortened V by 6 bases and J by 7 bases, and 9 bases separated the two germline ends. The CDR3 spans 11 residues. CDR3 bases: TGTGCCAGCAGCTCAGGGCCTGGCTACACCTTC. It codes for CASSSGPGYTF.

CDR3: CASSIQGNSGEQYF. The CDR3 nucleotides read TGTGCCAGTAGTATACAGGGTAATTCAGGGGAGCAGTACTTC. The V gene is TRBV19, the J gene TRBJ2-7; a possible D gene is TRBD1 (5 bases). V was cut by 2 bases and J by 7 bases, with 15 bases left in between. The CDR3 is 14 residues long. The germline V gene has CDR1 LNHDA and CDR2 SQIVND (reference sequence).

V is TRBV7-2 and J is TRBJ1-1; D might be TRBD1 (6 bases). There are 14 residues in the CDR3. Germline V gene sequence: CDR1 SGHTA, CDR2 FQGNSA. V lost 1 base and J lost 5, with 11 bases in between. CDR3 DNA: TGTGCCAGCAGCTTAGATGCCAGGGGAACTGAAGCTTTCTTT. Protein sequence: CASSLDARGTEAFF.

This clone has a single count. The chain is built from TRBV2 and TRBJ2-6; TRBD2 agrees at 11 bases. The CDR3 length is 19 residues. Per the germline V gene, CDR1 is SNHLY and CDR2 is FYNNEI. V was clipped by 7 bases and J by 1 base; unmatched bases: 12. In nucleotides, the CDR3 is TGTGCCAGCACCGGACCCGCTAGCGGGGGGACTTCTGGGGCCAACGTCCTGACTTTC. This translates into CASTGPASGGTSGANVLTF.

This CDR3 reads CAISEQGEETQYF. The CDR3 DNA reads TGTGCCATCAGCGAACAGGGAGAAGAGACCCAGTACTTC. The chain couples TRBV10-3 to TRBJ2-5, with D perhaps matching TRBD1 (6 bases). V was clipped by 6 bases and J by 3 bases, with 11 bases between them. Per the germline V gene, CDR1 is ENHRY and CDR2 is SYGVKD. This CDR3 region has 13 residues.

The sample holds a few counts of this clone. The J gene is TRBJ2-7, the V gene TRBV3-1 (or the pseudogene TRBV3-2), with a tentative D call TRBD1 (5 bases). CDR3 length: 15 residues. Trimming removed 0 bases at V and 4 bases at J, with 13 bases between. Germline V gives CDR1 LGHDT, CDR2 YNNKEL (reference sequence). This CDR3 is CASSQEGVGSYEQYF. The CDR3 DNA sequence: TGTGCCAGCAGCCAAGAAGGGGTAGGATCGTACGAGCAGTACTTC.

The rearrangement uses TRBV23-1 and TRBJ1-1; no clear D. TRBV23-1 is flagged as an ORF with uncertain function. The CDR3 sequence is 16 residues long. The germline V and J ends were trimmed by 4 bases and 4 bases, with 19 bases remaining between them. This CDR3 is CASSPPDLGRATEAFF. The CDR3 DNA sequence: TGCGCCAGCAGTCCCCCTGACTTAGGCAGAGCCACTGAAGCTTTCTTT.

The J gene is TRBJ2-7, the V gene TRBV5-6; TRBD2 agrees at 14 bases. V lost 4 bases to trimming and J lost 4 bases; unmatched junction nucleotides: 4. There are 15 residues in the CDR3. Germline CDR1 SGHDT, CDR2 YYEEEE. CDR3 DNA sequence: TGTGCCAGCAGCGGATGGACTAGCGGGGGGTACGAGCAGTACTTC. Residues: CASSGWTSGGYEQYF.

J is TRBJ2-2 and V is TRBV19; TRBD1 is a possible D gene (6 bases). V was pared by 5 bases and J by 4 bases, with 11 bases between. The CDR3 loop spans 14 amino acids. Germline V gene lookup returns CDR1 LNHDA and CDR2 SQIVND (reference sequence). DNA for the CDR3: TGTGCCAGTAGTCCGACAGGAGCCACCGGGGAGCTGTTTTTT. It codes for CASSPTGATGELFF.

V and J are TRBV2 and TRBJ1-5, with D perhaps matching TRBD1 (6 bases). Germline loops: CDR1 SNHLY, CDR2 FYNNEI. V lost 6 bases, J lost 4 bases, and 16 bases lay in between. This CDR3 has 15 amino acids. The DNA for the CDR3 is TGTGCCAGCAGGGAGGACAGAGGTGGAAATCAGCCCCAGCATTTT. Its protein is CASREDRGGNQPQHF.

The chain carries TRBV16 and TRBJ1-1; 7 bases map to TRBD1. The CDR3 extends over 17 amino acids. Trimming removed 4 bases from V and 1 base from J; junction bases left unmatched: 12. Germline V gives CDR1 KGHSY, CDR2 FQNENV. DNA for the CDR3: TGTGCCAGCAGCCTCACTCAGGGGGGGGAGAGGAACACTGAAGCTTTCTTT. Translating it yields CASSLTQGGERNTEAFF. The full variable domain, its missing parts supplied by reference TRBV16 and TRBJ1-1, is GEEVAQTPKHLVRGEGQKAKLYCAPIKGHSYVFWYQQVLKNEFKFLISFQNENVFDETGMPKERFSAKCLPNSPCSLEIQATKLEDSAVYFCASSLTQGGERNTEAFFGQGTRLTVV.

The V gene is TRBV11-2, the J gene TRBJ2-4; TRBD1 matches 9 bases. CDR1 is SGHAT, CDR2 FQNNGV, per germline. Unmatched junction bases numbered 12, after V lost 7 bases and J lost 8 bases. This CDR3 spans 15 amino acids. The CDR3 region has the DNA TGTGCCAGCACCTTGAACCCGGGACAGGGTGACATTCAGTACTTC. This translates into CASTLNPGQGDIQYF.

The V and J genes are TRBV7-2 and TRBJ1-1; unclear D gene. Germline CDR1 and CDR2: SGHTA and FQGNSA. This CDR3 is 13 amino acids long. Trimming stripped 4 bases from V and 8 bases from J, with 14 bases between. The CDR3 loop is CASSSESWREAFF. The DNA of the CDR3 is TGTGCCAGCAGCTCCGAATCCTGGAGAGAAGCTTTCTTT.

The J gene is TRBJ1-5, the V gene TRBV30; D not certain. CDR1 is GTSNPN and CDR2 is SVGIG in the germline V gene (reference sequence). Between the trimmed V and J ends, which lost 0 bases and 1 base, there was a span of 4 bases. CDR3 length: 13 amino acids. The chain's CDR3 is CAWSVLSNQPQHF. In DNA form, the CDR3 reads TGTGCCTGGAGTGTATTAAGCAATCAGCCCCAGCATTTT.

The gene calls are TRBV7-3 and TRBJ2-2; possible D gene TRBD2, 6 bases. V lost 5 bases to trimming and J lost 3 bases, with 10 bases between them. The germline CDR1 and CDR2 sequences are SGHTA and FQGTGA. The CDR3 is 14 amino acids. DNA for the CDR3: TGTGCCAGCAGCACCGGGACTCACACCGGGGAGCTGTTTTTT. Translated, it gives CASSTGTHTGELFF. The whole variable domain, remainder taken from reference TRBV7-3 and TRBJ2-2, is GAGVSQTPSNKVTEKGKYVELRCDPISGHTALYWYRQSLGQGPEFLIYFQGTGAADDSGLPNDRFFAVRPEGSVSTLKIQRTERGDSAVYLCASSTGTHTGELFFGEGSRLTVL.